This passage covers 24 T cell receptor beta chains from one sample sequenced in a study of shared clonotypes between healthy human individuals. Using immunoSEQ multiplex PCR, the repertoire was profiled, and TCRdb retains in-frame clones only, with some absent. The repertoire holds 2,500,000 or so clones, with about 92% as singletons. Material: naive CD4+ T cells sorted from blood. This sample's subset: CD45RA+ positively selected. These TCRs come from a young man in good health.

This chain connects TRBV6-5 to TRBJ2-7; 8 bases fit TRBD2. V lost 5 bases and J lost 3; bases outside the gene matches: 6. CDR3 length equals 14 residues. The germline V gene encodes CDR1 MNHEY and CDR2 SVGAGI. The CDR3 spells CASSEVGGVYEQYF. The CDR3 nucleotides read TGTGCCAGCAGTGAGGTCGGGGGGGTCTACGAGCAGTACTTC.

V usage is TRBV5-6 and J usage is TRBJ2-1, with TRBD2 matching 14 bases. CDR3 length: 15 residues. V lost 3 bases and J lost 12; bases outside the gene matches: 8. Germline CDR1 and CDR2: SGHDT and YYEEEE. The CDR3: CASSSPGTSGGLQFF. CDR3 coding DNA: TGTGCCAGCAGCTCACCGGGGACTAGCGGGGGTTTGCAGTTCTTC.

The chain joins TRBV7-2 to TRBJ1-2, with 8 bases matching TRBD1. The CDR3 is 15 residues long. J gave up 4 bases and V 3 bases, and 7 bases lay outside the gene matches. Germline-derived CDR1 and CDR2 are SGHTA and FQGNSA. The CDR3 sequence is CASSFLDRDGYGYTF. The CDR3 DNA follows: TGTGCCAGCAGCTTTTTGGACAGGGACGGCTATGGCTACACCTTC. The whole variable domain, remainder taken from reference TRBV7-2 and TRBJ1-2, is GAGVSQSPSNKVTEKGKDVELRCDPISGHTALYWYRQSLGQGLEFLIYFQGNSAPDKSGLPSDRFSAERTGGSVSTLTIQRTQQEDSAVYLCASSFLDRDGYGYTFGSGTRLTVV.

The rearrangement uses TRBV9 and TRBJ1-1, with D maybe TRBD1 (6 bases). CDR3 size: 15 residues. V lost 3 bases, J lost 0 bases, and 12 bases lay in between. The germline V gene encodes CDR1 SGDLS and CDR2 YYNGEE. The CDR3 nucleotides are TGTGCCAGCAGCGCCCACAGGGACCTGAACACTGAAGCTTTCTTT. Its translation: CASSAHRDLNTEAFF.

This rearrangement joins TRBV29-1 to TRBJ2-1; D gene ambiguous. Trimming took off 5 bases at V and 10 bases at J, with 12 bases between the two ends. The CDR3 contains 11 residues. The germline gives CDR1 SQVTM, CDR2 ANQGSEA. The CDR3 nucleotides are TGCAGCGTTACCCCGCCACGCGAGCAGTTCTTC. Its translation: CSVTPPREQFF.

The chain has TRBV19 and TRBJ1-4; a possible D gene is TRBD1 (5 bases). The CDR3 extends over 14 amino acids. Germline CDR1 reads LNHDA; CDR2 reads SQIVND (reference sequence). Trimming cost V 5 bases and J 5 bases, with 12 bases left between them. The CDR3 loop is CASSLGVGNEKLFF. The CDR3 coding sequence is TGTGCCAGTAGTTTGGGGGTTGGCAATGAAAAACTGTTTTTT.

As DNA, the CDR3 is TGCGCCAGCAGCCCCAACCTCGGGCGGGGGAGACAAGAGACCCAGTACTTC. Its protein is CASSPNLGRGRQETQYF. The rearrangement links TRBV4-1 to TRBJ2-5; 7 positions agree with TRBD2. With 4 bases clipped from V and 2 bases from J, the junction kept 13 bases outside the gene matches. CDR1 and CDR2 from the germline V gene are MGHRA and YSYEKL. The CDR3 consists of 17 residues.

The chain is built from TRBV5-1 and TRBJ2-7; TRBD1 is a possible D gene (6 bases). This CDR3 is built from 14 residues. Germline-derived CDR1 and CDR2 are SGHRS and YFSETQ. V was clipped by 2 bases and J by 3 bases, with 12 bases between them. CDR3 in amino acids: CASSLIGTSYEQYF. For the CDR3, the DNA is TGCGCCAGCAGCTTAATCGGGACAAGCTACGAGCAGTACTTC.

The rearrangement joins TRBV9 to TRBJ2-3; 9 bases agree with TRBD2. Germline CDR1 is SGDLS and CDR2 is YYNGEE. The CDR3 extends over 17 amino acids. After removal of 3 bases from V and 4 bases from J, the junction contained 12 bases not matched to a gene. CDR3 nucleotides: TGTGCCAGCAGCGGGGATATTGGTAGCGGGGGAGCAGATACGCAGTATTTT. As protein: CASSGDIGSGGADTQYF. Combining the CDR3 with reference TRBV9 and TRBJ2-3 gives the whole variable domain DSGVTQTPKHLITATGQRVTLRCSPRSGDLSVYWYQQSLDQGLQFLIQYYNGEERAKGNILERFSAQQFPDLHSELNLSSLELGDSALYFCASSGDIGSGGADTQYFGPGTRLTVL.

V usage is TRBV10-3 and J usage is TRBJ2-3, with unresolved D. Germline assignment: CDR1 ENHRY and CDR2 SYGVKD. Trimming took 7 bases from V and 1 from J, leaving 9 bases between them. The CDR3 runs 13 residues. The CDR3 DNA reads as TGTGCCATCACCTCGGACGGCACAGATACGCAGTATTTT. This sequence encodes CAITSDGTDTQYF.

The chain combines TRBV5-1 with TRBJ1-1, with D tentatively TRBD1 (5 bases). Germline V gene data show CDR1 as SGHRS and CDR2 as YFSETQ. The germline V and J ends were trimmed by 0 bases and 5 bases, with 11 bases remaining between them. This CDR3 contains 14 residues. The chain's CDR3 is CASSLGEGRTEAFF. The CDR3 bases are TGCGCCAGCAGCTTGGGGGAGGGGAGGACTGAAGCTTTCTTT.

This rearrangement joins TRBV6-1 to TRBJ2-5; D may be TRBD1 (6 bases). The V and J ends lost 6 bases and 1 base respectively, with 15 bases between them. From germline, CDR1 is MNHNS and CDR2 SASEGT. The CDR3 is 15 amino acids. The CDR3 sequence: CASRSWTVPQETQYF. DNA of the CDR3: TGTGCCAGCAGATCCTGGACAGTCCCCCAAGAGACCCAGTACTTC.

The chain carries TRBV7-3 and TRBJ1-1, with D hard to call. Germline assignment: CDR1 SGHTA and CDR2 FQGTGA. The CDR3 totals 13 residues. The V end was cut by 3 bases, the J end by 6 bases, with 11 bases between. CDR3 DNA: TGTGCCAGCAGCTTTGAAACAAAGGCTGAAGCTTTCTTT. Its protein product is CASSFETKAEAFF. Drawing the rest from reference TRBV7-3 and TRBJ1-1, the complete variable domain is GAGVSQTPSNKVTEKGKYVELRCDPISGHTALYWYRQSLGQGPEFLIYFQGTGAADDSGLPNDRFFAVRPEGSVSTLKIQRTERGDSAVYLCASSFETKAEAFFGQGTRLTVV.

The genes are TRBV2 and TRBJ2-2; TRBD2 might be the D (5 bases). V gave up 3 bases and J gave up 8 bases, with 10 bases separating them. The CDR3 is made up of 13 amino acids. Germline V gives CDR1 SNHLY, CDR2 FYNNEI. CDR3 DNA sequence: TGTGCCAGCAGTGAGGAGGATGTAGGGGAGCTGTTTTTT. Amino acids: CASSEEDVGELFF.

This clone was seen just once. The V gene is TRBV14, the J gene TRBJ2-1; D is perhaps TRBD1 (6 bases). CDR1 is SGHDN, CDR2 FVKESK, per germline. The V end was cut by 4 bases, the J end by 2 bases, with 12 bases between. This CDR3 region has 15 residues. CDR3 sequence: CASSLTGGTYNEQFF. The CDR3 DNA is TGTGCCAGCAGCCTGACAGGCGGTACCTACAATGAGCAGTTCTTC.

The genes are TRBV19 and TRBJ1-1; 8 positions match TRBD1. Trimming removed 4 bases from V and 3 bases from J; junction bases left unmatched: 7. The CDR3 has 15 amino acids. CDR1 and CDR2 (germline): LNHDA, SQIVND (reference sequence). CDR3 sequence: CASSSPGTGDTEAFF. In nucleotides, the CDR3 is TGTGCCAGTAGTAGCCCCGGGACAGGAGACACTGAAGCTTTCTTT.

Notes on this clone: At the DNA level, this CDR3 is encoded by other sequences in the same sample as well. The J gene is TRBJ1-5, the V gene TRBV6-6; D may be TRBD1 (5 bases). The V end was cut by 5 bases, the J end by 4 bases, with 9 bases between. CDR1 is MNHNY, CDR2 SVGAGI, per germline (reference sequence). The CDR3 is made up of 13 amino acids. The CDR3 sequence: CASSQGGNQPQHF. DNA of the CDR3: TGTGCCAGCAGTCAGGGAGGGAATCAGCCCCAGCATTTT.

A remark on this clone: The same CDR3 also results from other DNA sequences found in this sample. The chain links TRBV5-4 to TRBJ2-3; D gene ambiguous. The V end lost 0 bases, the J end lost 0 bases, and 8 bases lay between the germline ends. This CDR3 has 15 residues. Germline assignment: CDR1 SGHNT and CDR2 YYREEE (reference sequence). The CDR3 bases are TGTGCCAGCAGCTTGGACGGCTCAAGCACAGATACGCAGTATTTT. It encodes CASSLDGSSTDTQYF.

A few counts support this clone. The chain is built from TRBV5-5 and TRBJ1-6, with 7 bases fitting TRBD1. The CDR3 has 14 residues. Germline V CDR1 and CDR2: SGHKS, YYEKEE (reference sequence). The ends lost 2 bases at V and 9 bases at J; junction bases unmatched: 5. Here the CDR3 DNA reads TGTGCCAGCAGCTTCGAGGGGGCTGGTTCACCCCTCCACTTT. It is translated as CASSFEGAGSPLHF.

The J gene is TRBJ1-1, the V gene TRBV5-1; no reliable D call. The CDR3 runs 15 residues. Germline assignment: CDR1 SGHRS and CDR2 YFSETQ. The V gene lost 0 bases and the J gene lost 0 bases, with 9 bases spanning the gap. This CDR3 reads CASSLAGELNTEAFF. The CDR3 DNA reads TGCGCCAGCAGCTTGGCCGGGGAACTGAACACTGAAGCTTTCTTT.

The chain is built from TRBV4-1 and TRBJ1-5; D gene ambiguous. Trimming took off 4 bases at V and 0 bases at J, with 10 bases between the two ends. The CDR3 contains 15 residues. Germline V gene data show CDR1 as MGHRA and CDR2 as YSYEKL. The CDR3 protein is CASSPQENSNQPQHF. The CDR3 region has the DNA TGCGCCAGCAGCCCCCAGGAGAATAGCAATCAGCCCCAGCATTTT.

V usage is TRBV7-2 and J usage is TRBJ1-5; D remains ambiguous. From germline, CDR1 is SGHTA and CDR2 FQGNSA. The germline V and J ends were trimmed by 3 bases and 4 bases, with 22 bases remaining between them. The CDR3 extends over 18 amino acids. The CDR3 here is CASSFPPRGVGYNQPQHF. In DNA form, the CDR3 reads TGTGCCAGCAGCTTCCCCCCCCGTGGGGTGGGCTATAATCAGCCCCAGCATTTT. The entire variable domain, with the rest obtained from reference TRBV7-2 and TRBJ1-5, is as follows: GAGVSQSPSNKVTEKGKDVELRCDPISGHTALYWYRQSLGQGLEFLIYFQGNSAPDKSGLPSDRFSAERTGGSVSTLTIQRTQQEDSAVYLCASSFPPRGVGYNQPQHFGDGTRLSIL.

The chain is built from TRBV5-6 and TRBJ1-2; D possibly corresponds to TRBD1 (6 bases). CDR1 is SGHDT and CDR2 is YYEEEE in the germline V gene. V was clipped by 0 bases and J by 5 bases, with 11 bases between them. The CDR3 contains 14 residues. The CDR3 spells CASSLVAGVYGYTF. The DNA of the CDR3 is TGTGCCAGCAGCTTGGTTGCAGGGGTTTATGGCTACACCTTC. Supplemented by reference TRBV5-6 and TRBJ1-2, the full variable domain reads DAGVTQSPTHLIKTRGQQVTLRCSPKSGHDTVSWYQQALGQGPQFIFQYYEEEERQRGNFPDRFSGHQFPNYSSELNVNALLLGDSALYLCASSLVAGVYGYTFGSGTRLTVV.

CDR3 residues: CASSFTSGGARSEQYF. The CDR3 nucleotides read TGCGCCAGCAGCTTTACTAGCGGGGGGGCTCGGTCCGAGCAGTACTTC. V and J are TRBV5-1 and TRBJ2-7; 13 bases agree with TRBD2. The germline gives CDR1 SGHRS, CDR2 YFSETQ. The CDR3 has 16 residues. V trimming: 2 bases; J trimming: 6 bases; junction bases outside the gene matches: 8.